The 31 T cell receptor beta chains listed next were all sequenced from one sample in a study of blood T cells in healthy people across ages. The use of a sample-barcoded 5' primer and a J-beta primer mix characterized a second PCR of about 6 to 11 cycles. TCRdb fed the 5' RACE reads into MiXCR, producing one record per CDR3 protein. The data hold hundreds of thousands of distinct CDR3 sequences, with under 30% observed a single time. Sequencing used blood. The origin of the receptors is a woman of 80 years or more in good health.

The chain recombines TRBV20-1 with TRBJ2-1; 8 positions match TRBD2. Germline values: CDR1 DFQATT, CDR2 SNEGSKA (reference sequence). The CDR3 is 14 residues long. J lost 5 bases, V lost 5 bases, and 8 bases had no gene match. CDR3 in DNA: TGCAGTGCTCCCGGGGGGGCTCGAAACAATGAGCAGTTCTTC. This sequence encodes CSAPGGARNNEQFF.

This clonotype came up once. One junction end disagrees with the germline gene, perhaps due to a read error. The chain links TRBV3-1 to TRBJ2-1; unclear D gene. Germline values: CDR1 LGHDT, CDR2 YNNKEL (reference sequence). The length of the CDR3 is 10 residues. CDR3 nucleotide sequence: TGTGCCACTGGTCACAATGAGCAGGACTTC. It codes for CATGHNEQDF.

This clonotype was counted a few times. The chain employs TRBV28 and TRBJ2-7; 7 positions match TRBD2. Trimming removed 10 bases from V and 4 bases from J; junction bases left unmatched: 16. This CDR3 spans 15 amino acids. The germline gives CDR1 MDHEN, CDR2 SYDVKM. The CDR3 is CANSLPGRQTYEQYF. The CDR3 DNA is TGTGCCAACAGCCTACCCGGGAGGCAAACGTACGAGCAGTACTTC. The complete variable domain, with remaining parts taken from reference TRBV28 and TRBJ2-7, reads DVKVTQSSRYLVKRTGEKVFLECVQDMDHENMFWYRQDPGLGLRLIYFSYDVKMKEKGDIPEGYSVSREKKERFSLILESASTNQTSMYLCANSLPGRQTYEQYFGPGTRLTVT.

Of note for this clonotype: This may arise from a read error, as a much more abundant clone is one base away. V usage is TRBV7-2 and J usage is TRBJ2-1; D may be TRBD1 (5 bases). CDR1 is SGHTA and CDR2 is FQGNSA in the germline V gene. CDR3 length equals 11 residues. The CDR3, as DNA: TGTGCCTGCAGTTGGGGCGGTGAGCAGTTCTTC. Its translation is CACSWGGEQFF.

The chain carries TRBV3-1 and TRBJ1-5, with unresolved D. Germline CDR1 is LGHDT and CDR2 is YNNKEL (reference sequence). CDR3 size: 14 residues. Trimming cost V 0 bases and J 4 bases, with 7 bases left between them. The CDR3 DNA follows: TGTGCCAGCAGCCAAGATCTGAGGAATCAGCCCCAGCATTTT. As protein: CASSQDLRNQPQHF.

This clonotype has more than one count but fewer than ten. A much larger clone sits a single nucleotide away, making a read error possible. The rearrangement links TRBV7-9 to TRBJ2-5; D is unclear. The germline V gene encodes CDR1 SEHNR and CDR2 FQNEAQ (reference sequence). The CDR3 sequence is 13 residues long. In DNA form, the CDR3 reads TGTGCCAGCAGCCTAAGACATCTAGAGGCCCAGTACTTC. Translation gives CASSLRHLEAQYF.

Comments on this clonotype: A much larger clone lies one base from this, so it may be a read error. The gene calls are TRBV9 and TRBJ2-5; the D is unclear. Trimming shortened V by 0 bases and J by 5 bases, and 8 bases separated the two germline ends. Germline loops: CDR1 SGDLS, CDR2 YYNGEE. The CDR3 loop spans 13 amino acids. CDR3 residues: CASSVGTCETQYF. The DNA of the CDR3 is TGTGCCAGCAGCGTAGGAACGTGCGAGACCCAGTACTTC.

This clonotype came up many times. The V gene is TRBV7-2, the J gene TRBJ2-5; 7 nucleotides line up with TRBD2. The CDR3 consists of 14 residues. Germline values: CDR1 SGHTA, CDR2 FQGNSA. The trim removed 5 bases at V and 6 bases at J, leaving 9 bases unmatched. The CDR3 region is CASSTYGEGKTQYF. For the CDR3, the DNA is TGTGCCAGCAGCACGTATGGGGAGGGAAAGACCCAGTACTTC.

This clonotype was seen only a few times. The V and J genes are TRBV5-1 and TRBJ2-1; TRBD2 might be the D (5 bases). The J call may be wrong; the DNA end is better matched by TRBJ2-7. The CDR3 contains 13 residues. CDR1 is SGHRS and CDR2 is YFSETQ in the germline V gene. CDR3 in amino acids: CASSTRPNNEQYF. The CDR3 DNA reads TGCGCCAGCAGCACTAGACCAAACAATGAGCAGTACTTC.

The rearrangement uses TRBV7-9 and TRBJ2-3, with D perhaps TRBD1 or TRBD2 (5 bases each). The V gene's germline CDR1 is SEHNR and CDR2 FQNEAQ (reference sequence). This CDR3 is 15 amino acids long. V was shortened by 2 bases and J by 5 bases, with 14 bases between the two germline ends. The CDR3 DNA is TGTGCCAGCAGCTTAACGATGGGGGACCTAGATACGCAGTATTTT. Protein: CASSLTMGDLDTQYF.

This clonotype was counted at least ten times. This chain links TRBV6-2 or TRBV6-3 with TRBJ2-1; 10 bases are a match to TRBD2. J lost 10 bases, V lost 2 bases, and 11 bases had no gene match. The germline CDR1 and CDR2 sequences are MNHEY and SVGEGT. The CDR3 runs 16 residues. In DNA, the CDR3 is TGTGCCAGCAGTTACAAGGGGACTAGCGAGGTGGGGGAGCAGTTCTTC. This sequence encodes CASSYKGTSEVGEQFF.

In this sample, this clonotype turned up many times. Just one base apart from a much larger clone, this may be a read error. The chain couples TRBV5-5 to TRBJ2-3; D remains unclear. From germline, CDR1 is SGHKS and CDR2 YYEKEE (reference sequence). The CDR3 sequence is 12 residues long. Between the trimmed V and J ends, which lost 4 bases and 2 bases, there was a span of 5 bases. The CDR3 nucleotides are TGTGCCAGCAGCAAAAACACAGATACGCAGTATTTT. Amino acids: CASSKNTDTQYF.

This clonotype has a handful of counts. The chain couples TRBV20-1 to TRBJ1-4; D is unclear. The germline gives CDR1 DFQATT, CDR2 SNEGSKA (reference sequence). This CDR3 has 14 residues. Deletions cut 3 bases from V and 1 base from J, with 9 bases between. The CDR3 DNA follows: TGCAGTGCTAGTGACGGGGTAACTAATGAAAAACTGTTTTTT. This sequence encodes CSASDGVTNEKLFF.

Notes on this clonotype: A much larger clone sits a single nucleotide away, making a read error possible. CDR3 coding DNA: TGTGCCAGCAGGCCGGGACTAGCGGGGGGAAATGAGCAGTACTTC. It specifies CASRPGLAGGNEQYF. V is TRBV12-3 or TRBV12-4 and J is TRBJ2-7, with 15 bases aligning to TRBD2. J was trimmed by 7 bases and V by 6 bases; bases with no gene match: 7. CDR3 size: 15 residues.

This clonotype was counted once. Since a much larger clone is just one base distant, this may be a read error. The V gene is TRBV3-1, the J gene TRBJ2-5, with D possibly TRBD2 on 6 matching bases. The germline V and J ends were trimmed by 0 bases and 11 bases, with 22 bases remaining between them. CDR1 is LGHDT and CDR2 is YNNKEL in the germline V gene (reference sequence). The CDR3 is 16 residues long. This chain's CDR3 is CASSQDWGRRGNEQYF. CDR3 DNA: TGTGCCAGCAGCCAAGATTGGGGGAGGCGGGGCAATGAGCAGTACTTC.

To note about this clonotype: It may be a read error: a sequence one base away is much more abundant. The rearrangement links TRBV5-4 to TRBJ2-6, with D maybe TRBD1 (5 bases). There are 15 residues in the CDR3. From germline, CDR1 is SGHNT and CDR2 YYREEE (reference sequence). As DNA, the CDR3 is TGTGCCAGCAGTACAGCCTCCTCTGGGGCCAACGTCCCGACTTTC. Translating gives CASSTASSGANVPTF.

For this clonotype: A much larger clonotype is one base distant, so this may be a read error. The gene calls are TRBV24-1 and TRBJ2-1; tentative D call: TRBD1 (6 bases). The germline V gene encodes CDR1 KGHDR and CDR2 SFDVKD. The CDR3 extends over 15 amino acids. Here the CDR3 reads CVTSEPQGRYNEQFF. Written as DNA, the CDR3 is TGTGTCACCAGTGAACCCCAGGGGCGCTACAATGAGCAGTTCTTC.

This clonotype was seen repeatedly, ten times or more. The chain carries TRBV7-2 and TRBJ2-1; 12 nucleotides align to TRBD2. Germline V gene data show CDR1 as SGHTA and CDR2 as FQGNSA. Unmatched junction bases numbered 0, after V lost 4 bases and J lost 2 bases. This CDR3 has 15 amino acids. CDR3 DNA sequence: TGTGCCAGCAGCTCTAGCGGGGGGGCCTACAATGAGCAGTTCTTC. Protein: CASSSSGGAYNEQFF.

This clonotype was detected many times. The chain joins TRBV12-3 or TRBV12-4 to TRBJ2-7, with D uncertain. Trimming took off 7 bases at V and 11 bases at J, with 24 bases between the two ends. The CDR3 is made up of 14 amino acids. The DNA of the CDR3 is TGTGCCAGCACCCTGTCGGGTGGAAGACAAGTGAAGTACTTC. Amino acids: CASTLSGGRQVKYF.

This clonotype was seen a handful of times. A much larger clone sits a single nucleotide away, making a read error possible. In DNA form, the CDR3 reads TGTGCCAGCAGGTCAGGACAGAACTACAATGAGCAGTTCTTC. Residues: CASRSGQNYNEQFF. V and J are TRBV27 and TRBJ2-1, with D possibly TRBD1 on 6 matching bases. Germline V CDR1 and CDR2: MNHEY, SMNVEV (reference sequence). Deletions cut 6 bases from V and 3 bases from J, with 12 bases between. This CDR3 has 14 amino acids.

This clonotype was seen a few times. This chain connects TRBV20-1 to TRBJ2-1; TRBD2 aligns across 10 bases. V shed 4 bases and J 6 bases; nucleotides not matched to a gene: 9. Germline V lookup: CDR1 DFQATT, CDR2 SNEGSKA (reference sequence). CDR3 length: 15 residues. The CDR3 sequence is CSATSGSPEVNEQFF. CDR3 bases: TGCAGTGCTACTAGCGGGAGCCCCGAGGTCAATGAGCAGTTCTTC.

On this clonotype: It may be a read error: a sequence one base away is much more abundant. The chain carries TRBV7-2 and TRBJ1-1, with 8 bases lining up with TRBD1. CDR3 length: 15 residues. Per the germline V gene, CDR1 is SGHTA and CDR2 is FQGNSA. CDR3 amino acids: CASSLIQGGSTGAFF. DNA of the CDR3: TGTGCCAGCAGCTTGATACAGGGGGGTAGTACTGGAGCTTTCTTT.

The rearrangement links TRBV27 to TRBJ1-6; D might be TRBD1 (6 bases). The CDR3 covers 20 residues. From germline, CDR1 is MNHEY and CDR2 SMNVEV (reference sequence). Trimming removed 5 bases at V and 0 bases at J, with 23 bases between. CDR3 sequence reads: CASSVLGGSRQSSYNSPLHF. The CDR3 DNA is TGTGCCAGCAGTGTTCTAGGGGGGTCGAGGCAGAGCTCCTATAATTCACCCCTCCACTTT.

This clonotype has a handful of counts. The genes are TRBV20-1 and TRBJ2-2; TRBD1 or TRBD2 may be the D gene (5 bases each). This CDR3 region has 12 residues. The V and J ends lost 4 bases and 6 bases respectively, with 9 bases between them. CDR1 is DFQATT and CDR2 is SNEGSKA in the germline V gene (reference sequence). The CDR3 reads CSATLGAGELFF. For the CDR3, the DNA is TGCAGTGCTACCCTGGGGGCCGGGGAGCTGTTTTTT.

This clonotype was seen more than once but under ten times. The chain carries TRBV4-1 and TRBJ2-7, with a possible D match to TRBD1 (5 bases). V lost 1 base, J lost 0 bases, and 7 bases lay in between. Germline V gives CDR1 MGHRA, CDR2 YSYEKL. The CDR3 extends over 14 amino acids. CDR3 nucleotides: TGCGCCAGCAGCCAAGTACAGGCCTCCTACGAGCAGTACTTC. Protein product: CASSQVQASYEQYF.

The chain couples TRBV20-1 to TRBJ1-2, with a weak D call TRBD1 (6 bases). The CDR3 is made up of 12 amino acids. Germline V gene lookup returns CDR1 DFQATT and CDR2 SNEGSKA (reference sequence). V gave up 3 bases and J gave up 5 bases, with 10 bases separating them. Here the CDR3 reads CSARLGGYGYTF. The CDR3 DNA reads as TGCAGTGCTAGGTTAGGGGGATATGGCTACACCTTC.

Of note for this clonotype: A much more abundant neighbour one base away suggests this may be a read error. The genes are TRBV4-3 and TRBJ1-1; D is ambiguous. Trimming stripped 10 bases from V and 5 bases from J, with 17 bases between. CDR3 size: 13 residues. CDR1 and CDR2 (germline): LGHNA, YSLEER. The CDR3 DNA sequence: TGCGCCAACAGTCCGATGGACGGGACTGAAGCTTTCTTT. It is translated as CANSPMDGTEAFF.

This clonotype was found a few times. This chain connects TRBV28 to TRBJ1-6, with D hard to call. V was pared by 6 bases and J by 3 bases, with 12 bases between. Germline lookup yields CDR1 MDHEN and CDR2 SYDVKM. CDR3 length: 15 residues. CDR3: CASRTLRYYNSPLHF. Written as DNA, the CDR3 is TGTGCCAGCAGGACACTCAGGTACTATAATTCACCCCTCCACTTT.

The chain recombines TRBV12-3 or TRBV12-4 with TRBJ2-1; 10 nucleotides agree with TRBD2. The V and J ends lost 2 bases and 7 bases, in that order; junction bases with no gene match: 5. This CDR3 region has 15 residues. CDR3 in DNA: TGTGCCAGCAGTTTATTAATACTAGCGGGGAATGAGCAGTTCTTC. Residues: CASSLLILAGNEQFF.

The CDR3: CASQGQGMISEAFF. The CDR3 DNA follows: TGTGCCAGCCAGGGACAGGGGATGATTAGTGAAGCTTTCTTT. This chain uses TRBV12-3 or TRBV12-4 with TRBJ1-1, with 10 bases identical to TRBD1. V gave up 8 bases and J gave up 7 bases; unmatched junction bases: 10. The CDR3 is 14 residues long.

This clonotype was found many times. V is TRBV6-6 and J is TRBJ2-2; D unclear. Germline CDR1 is MNHNY and CDR2 is SVGAGI (reference sequence). The CDR3 covers 12 residues. V was trimmed by 2 bases and J by 5 bases, leaving 3 bases between them. DNA of the CDR3: TGTGCCAGCAGTTACGGTACCGGGGAGCTGTTTTTT. Translating it yields CASSYGTGELFF.